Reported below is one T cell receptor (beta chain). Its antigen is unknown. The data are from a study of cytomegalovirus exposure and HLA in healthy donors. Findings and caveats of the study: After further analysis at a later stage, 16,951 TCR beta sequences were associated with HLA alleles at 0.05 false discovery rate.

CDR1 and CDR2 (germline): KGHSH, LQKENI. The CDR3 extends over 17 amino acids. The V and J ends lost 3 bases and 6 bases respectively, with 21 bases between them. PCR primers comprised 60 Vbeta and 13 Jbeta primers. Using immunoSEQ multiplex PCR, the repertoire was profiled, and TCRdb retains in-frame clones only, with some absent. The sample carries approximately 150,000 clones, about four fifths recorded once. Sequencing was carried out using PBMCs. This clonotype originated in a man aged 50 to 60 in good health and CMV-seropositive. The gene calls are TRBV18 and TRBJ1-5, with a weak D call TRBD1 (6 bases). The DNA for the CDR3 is TGTGCCAGCTCACCCGAACGGGCAGGGGATGAAATTCAGCCCCAGCATTTT. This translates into CASSPERAGDEIQPQHF.